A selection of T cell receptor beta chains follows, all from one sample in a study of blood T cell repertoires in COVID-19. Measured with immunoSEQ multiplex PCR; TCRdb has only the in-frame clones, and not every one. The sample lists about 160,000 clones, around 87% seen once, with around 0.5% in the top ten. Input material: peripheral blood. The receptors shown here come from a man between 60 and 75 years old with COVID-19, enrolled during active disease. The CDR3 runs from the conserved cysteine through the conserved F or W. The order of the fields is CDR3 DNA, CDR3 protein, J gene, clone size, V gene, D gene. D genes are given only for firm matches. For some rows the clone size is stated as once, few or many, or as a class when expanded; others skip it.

DNA: TGTGCCAGCAGCTTGTCGCCAGATCAGGGGACCCAGTACTTC
CDR3: CASSLSPDQGTQYF
J: TRBJ2-5
size: NA
V: TRBV5-4
D: NA

DNA: TGTGCCAGCAGCCTCCAGATGTCTGGTGGCTACACCTTC
CDR3: CASSLQMSGGYTF
J: TRBJ1-2
size: NA
V: TRBV3-1/TRBV3-2
D: NA

DNA: TGTGCCAGCAGCCCGGGAGGGGACAGGGGTCCCCATGAGTATTTT
CDR3: CASSPGGDRGPHEYF
J: TRBJ2-3
size: few
V: TRBV5-6
D: TRBD1

DNA: TGTGCCAGCAGCCTCTCCGGGATGGGGGCTAAAGGCTATGGCTACACCTTC
CDR3: CASSLSGMGAKGYGYTF
J: TRBJ1-2
size: NA
V: TRBV3-1/TRBV3-2
D: NA

DNA: TGTGCCAGCAGTTACTCGCGATATCAGCCCCAGCATTTT
CDR3: CASSYSRYQPQHF
J: TRBJ1-5
size: NA
V: TRBV6-5
D: NA

DNA: TGTGCCAGCAGTTCCCTCCTTGGGCGGGGGAGCACAGATACGCAGTATTTT
CDR3: CASSSLLGRGSTDTQYF
J: TRBJ2-3
size: NA
V: TRBV6-2/TRBV6-3
D: TRBD2

DNA: TGTGCCAGCAGCAAAGACAGGGCGAACACCGGGGAGCTGTTTTTT
CDR3: CASSKDRANTGELFF
J: TRBJ2-2
size: few
V: TRBV7-3
D: TRBD1

DNA: TGTGCCAGCAGTCAAACCGCCGCGGCGCCCCAGCATTTT
CDR3: CASSQTAAAPQHF
J: TRBJ1-5
size: NA
V: TRBV6-2/TRBV6-3
D: NA

DNA: TGTGCCAGCAGTTACTCGCCCACACAGGGCAGGAAGGGCAATCAGCCCCAGCATTTT
CDR3: CASSYSPTQGRKGNQPQHF
J: TRBJ1-5
size: NA
V: TRBV6-2/TRBV6-3
D: NA

DNA: TGTGCCAGCAGCTATTCTACTAGCGGGACCTACGAGCAGTACTTC
CDR3: CASSYSTSGTYEQYF
J: TRBJ2-7
size: NA
V: TRBV7-2
D: TRBD2

DNA: TGCGCCAGCAGCCAAGTTTACGAGGATACGCAGTATTTT
CDR3: CASSQVYEDTQYF
J: TRBJ2-3
size: NA
V: TRBV4-3
D: NA

DNA: TGTGCCAGCAGCTTAGGAGGGCCCGGGGAAAAACTGTTTTTT
CDR3: CASSLGGPGEKLFF
J: TRBJ1-4
size: NA
V: TRBV7-2
D: NA

DNA: TGTGCCAGCAGCCGACAGGGGAATGGAAACACCATATATTTT
CDR3: CASSRQGNGNTIYF
J: TRBJ1-3
size: NA
V: TRBV3-1/TRBV3-2
D: TRBD1

DNA: TGTGCCAGCAGGTTACAAACAACGAACTATGGCTACACCTTC
CDR3: CASRLQTTNYGYTF
J: TRBJ1-2
size: NA
V: TRBV7-3
D: NA

DNA: TGTGCCAGCAGCTCGGGACTAGCGGGCGCTTACGAGCAGTACTTC
CDR3: CASSSGLAGAYEQYF
J: TRBJ2-7
size: NA
V: TRBV5-4
D: TRBD2

DNA: TGTGCCAGTAGTCAACCGGGGGGCGCCAAAAACATTCAGTACTTC
CDR3: CASSQPGGAKNIQYF
J: TRBJ2-4
size: NA
V: TRBV19
D: NA

DNA: TGTGCCAGCAGCGTAGTACCAGGGACTCCGAACACCGGGGAGCTGTTTTTT
CDR3: CASSVVPGTPNTGELFF
J: TRBJ2-2
size: NA
V: TRBV9
D: NA

DNA: TGTGCCAGCAGCGTCCGGACTAGCGGGAGGGTGGGCAATGAGCAGTTCTTC
CDR3: CASSVRTSGRVGNEQFF
J: TRBJ2-1
size: NA
V: TRBV9
D: TRBD2

DNA: TGTGCCAGCAGCTTGGTAAGGGGGACGGCTGGAGCTTTCTTT
CDR3: CASSLVRGTAGAFF
J: TRBJ1-1
size: once
V: TRBV5-5
D: NA

DNA: TGTGCCAGTATTGATTTGGGACAGGGGCATGGCTACACCTTC
CDR3: CASIDLGQGHGYTF
J: TRBJ1-2
size: NA
V: TRBV19
D: TRBD1

DNA: TGTGCCAGCAGGGGCCGCACTGAAGCTTTCTTT
CDR3: CASRGRTEAFF
J: TRBJ1-1
size: NA
V: TRBV28
D: NA

DNA: TGTGCCAGCAGCCAACGGACTAGCGGGGGGGTCGGCTACAATGAGCAGTTCTTC
CDR3: CASSQRTSGGVGYNEQFF
J: TRBJ2-1
size: NA
V: TRBV7-9
D: TRBD2

DNA: TGTGCCAGCAGCTCGACAGGGGGGGCCTCCTACGAGCAGTACTTC
CDR3: CASSSTGGASYEQYF
J: TRBJ2-7
size: NA
V: TRBV5-4
D: TRBD1

DNA: TGCGCCAGCAGCTTGGCACCCGACGGGAGAGGCAATCAGCCCCAGCATTTT
CDR3: CASSLAPDGRGNQPQHF
J: TRBJ1-5
size: NA
V: TRBV5-1
D: NA

DNA: TGTGCCAGCAGCTTGGAGGGACATAGCAATCAGCCCCAGCATTTT
CDR3: CASSLEGHSNQPQHF
J: TRBJ1-5
size: NA
V: TRBV5-8
D: NA

DNA: TGTGCCACCAGTGGTATGGGGGTACTAGCGGAAAATGAGCAGTTCTTC
CDR3: CATSGMGVLAENEQFF
J: TRBJ2-1
size: NA
V: TRBV24-1
D: TRBD2

DNA: TGTGCCAGCAGCCCAGTGCTGCCCAATTCACCCCTCCACTTT
CDR3: CASSPVLPNSPLHF
J: TRBJ1-6
size: NA
V: TRBV11-2
D: NA

DNA: TGTGCCAGCAGTGAAGACAGGGTTTCACCCCTCCACTTT
CDR3: CASSEDRVSPLHF
J: TRBJ1-6
size: NA
V: TRBV2
D: NA

DNA: TGTGCCAGCAGCCAATTGGACAGGACAAATCAGCCCCAGCATTTT
CDR3: CASSQLDRTNQPQHF
J: TRBJ1-5
size: NA
V: TRBV16
D: TRBD1

DNA: TGTGCCAGCAGCCAAACCCCGGGTTACCCAGATACGCAGTATTTT
CDR3: CASSQTPGYPDTQYF
J: TRBJ2-3
size: NA
V: TRBV3-1/TRBV3-2
D: NA

DNA: TGTGCCAGCAGCTTAGTCACAGGGACCTTTCTTGGTGGGCAGTTCTTC
CDR3: CASSLVTGTFLGGQFF
J: TRBJ2-1
size: NA
V: TRBV7-2
D: NA

DNA: TGTGCCAGCAGTCTCAAAGGGACAGGGAATGAAAAACTGTTTTTT
CDR3: CASSLKGTGNEKLFF
J: TRBJ1-4
size: NA
V: TRBV28
D: TRBD1

DNA: TGTGCCAGCAGCCAGCGACAGGGCGCTGGAAACACCATATATTTT
CDR3: CASSQRQGAGNTIYF
J: TRBJ1-3
size: NA
V: TRBV7-6
D: TRBD1

DNA: TGTGCCAGCAGCCAAGGACAGTTTGGCTCTGGAAACACCATATATTTT
CDR3: CASSQGQFGSGNTIYF
J: TRBJ1-3
size: NA
V: TRBV11-3
D: NA

DNA: TGTGCCAGCAGTCGCACAGGGGCGGAAGATACGCAGTATTTT
CDR3: CASSRTGAEDTQYF
J: TRBJ2-3
size: NA
V: TRBV28
D: TRBD1

DNA: TGTGCCAGCAGTGAATTGGGGGGGAGGGTAGGCGAGCAGTACTTC
CDR3: CASSELGGRVGEQYF
J: TRBJ2-7
size: NA
V: TRBV6-1
D: TRBD2

DNA: TGTGCCAGCAGCTTAGCGAGACTTGACAATGAGCAGTTCTTC
CDR3: CASSLARLDNEQFF
J: TRBJ2-1
size: NA
V: TRBV7-2
D: NA

DNA: TGTGCCACCAGTGACCCCGGACAGGGGCGGATCAATGAGCAGTTCTTC
CDR3: CATSDPGQGRINEQFF
J: TRBJ2-1
size: once
V: TRBV24-1
D: TRBD1

DNA: TGTGCCAGCAGCAGCTTATTCGGACTTCCCGACGAGCAGTACTTC
CDR3: CASSSLFGLPDEQYF
J: TRBJ2-7
size: NA
V: TRBV21-1
D: NA

DNA: TGTGCCAGCAGCCAAGCACTCAGGGCCTGGAGATCCTATAATTCACCCCTCCACTTT
CDR3: CASSQALRAWRSYNSPLHF
J: TRBJ1-6
size: NA
V: TRBV3-1/TRBV3-2
D: NA

DNA: TGTGCCAGCAGCCTCCCAGGAGGGCCCACCGGGGAGCTGTTTTTT
CDR3: CASSLPGGPTGELFF
J: TRBJ2-2
size: NA
V: TRBV5-8
D: NA

DNA: TGTGCCAGCAGTTCGGGACTGGGCTCCTACAATGAGCAGTTCTTC
CDR3: CASSSGLGSYNEQFF
J: TRBJ2-1
size: NA
V: TRBV27
D: NA

DNA: TGTGCCAGCACCCCGGGACAGGGGTTTAATGAGCAGTTCTTC
CDR3: CASTPGQGFNEQFF
J: TRBJ2-1
size: NA
V: TRBV7-6
D: TRBD1

DNA: TGTGCCAGTAGTATATGGGGACTAGCGCTCAATGAGCAGTTCTTC
CDR3: CASSIWGLALNEQFF
J: TRBJ2-1
size: few
V: TRBV19
D: TRBD2

DNA: TGTGCCAGCAGCTCGACAAGTCCGATAGGTAATTCACCCCTCCACTTT
CDR3: CASSSTSPIGNSPLHF
J: TRBJ1-6
size: NA
V: TRBV7-9
D: NA

DNA: TGTGCCAGCAGTTTTTACTCGGGGTTCGAAAACATTCAGTACTTC
CDR3: CASSFYSGFENIQYF
J: TRBJ2-4
size: NA
V: TRBV27
D: NA

DNA: TGTGCCAGCAGCCAAAACAGGGCAGATGGAGCTGAAGCTTTCTTT
CDR3: CASSQNRADGAEAFF
J: TRBJ1-1
size: once
V: TRBV3-1/TRBV3-2
D: NA